A selection of T cell receptor beta chains follows, all from one sample in a study of OX40 agonist ivuxolimab in advanced cancers. Profiling relied on immunoSEQ multiplex PCR, and the TCRdb table lists in-frame clones only, not all of them. The sample lists tens of thousands of clones, more than 75% seen once, with about 0.4% in the top ten. The source was CD4+ or CD8+ T cells sorted from blood, collected in a trial of the OX40 agonist ivuxolimab. The receptors here all came from an adult with an advanced solid tumor such as melanoma, head and neck, liver or kidney cancer. Each CDR3 is given with its conserved first and last residue. Fields, in order: CDR3 length, V gene, CDR3 protein.

cdr3_length: 15
v_call: TRBV7-9
cdr3_aa: CASSLGDLAGNTIYF

cdr3_length: 14
v_call: TRBV18
cdr3_aa: CASSPPVINYGYTF

cdr3_length: 16
v_call: TRBV28
cdr3_aa: CASSSSSGGFHNEQFF

cdr3_length: 15
v_call: TRBV5-6
cdr3_aa: CASSLVGAVDNEQFF

cdr3_length: 17
v_call: TRBV5-1
cdr3_aa: CASSLGPQGAGTDTQYF

cdr3_length: 15
v_call: TRBV4-3
cdr3_aa: CASSQLTGRNEKLFF

cdr3_length: 14
v_call: TRBV9
cdr3_aa: CASSKGQGDSPLHF

cdr3_length: 16
v_call: TRBV28
cdr3_aa: CASSLGYSFSGNTIYF

cdr3_length: 13
v_call: TRBV7-9
cdr3_aa: CASNDRPNTEAFF

cdr3_length: 15
v_call: TRBV7-2
cdr3_aa: CASSSDYQRTDTQYF

cdr3_length: 13
v_call: TRBV6-1
cdr3_aa: CASRKDRGQPQHF

cdr3_length: 15
v_call: TRBV7-9
cdr3_aa: CASSRGGAANYGYTF

cdr3_length: 13
v_call: TRBV18
cdr3_aa: CASSPGTGDEQYF

cdr3_length: 16
v_call: TRBV5-6
cdr3_aa: CASGEMGGYSGNTIYF

cdr3_length: 14
v_call: TRBV29-1
cdr3_aa: CSVYPGTDGNTIYF

cdr3_length: 13
v_call: TRBV2
cdr3_aa: CASSGAEEETQYF